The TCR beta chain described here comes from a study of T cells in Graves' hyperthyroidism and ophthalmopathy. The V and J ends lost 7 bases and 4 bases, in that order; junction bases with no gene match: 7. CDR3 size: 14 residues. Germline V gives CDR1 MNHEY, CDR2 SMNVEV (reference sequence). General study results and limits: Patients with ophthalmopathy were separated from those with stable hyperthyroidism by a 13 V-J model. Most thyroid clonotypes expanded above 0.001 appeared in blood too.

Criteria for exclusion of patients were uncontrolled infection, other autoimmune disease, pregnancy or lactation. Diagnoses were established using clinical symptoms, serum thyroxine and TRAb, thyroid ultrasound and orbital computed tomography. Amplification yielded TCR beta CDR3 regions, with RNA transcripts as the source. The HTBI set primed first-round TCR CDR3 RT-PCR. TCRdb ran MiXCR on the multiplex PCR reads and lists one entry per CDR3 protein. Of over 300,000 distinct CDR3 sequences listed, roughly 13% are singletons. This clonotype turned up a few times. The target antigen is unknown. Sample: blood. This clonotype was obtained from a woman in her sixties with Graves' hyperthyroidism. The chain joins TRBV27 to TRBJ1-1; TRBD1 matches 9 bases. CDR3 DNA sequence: TGTGCCAGCACCGAGACAGGGGGAACCACTGAAGCTTTCTTT. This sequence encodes CASTETGGTTEAFF.